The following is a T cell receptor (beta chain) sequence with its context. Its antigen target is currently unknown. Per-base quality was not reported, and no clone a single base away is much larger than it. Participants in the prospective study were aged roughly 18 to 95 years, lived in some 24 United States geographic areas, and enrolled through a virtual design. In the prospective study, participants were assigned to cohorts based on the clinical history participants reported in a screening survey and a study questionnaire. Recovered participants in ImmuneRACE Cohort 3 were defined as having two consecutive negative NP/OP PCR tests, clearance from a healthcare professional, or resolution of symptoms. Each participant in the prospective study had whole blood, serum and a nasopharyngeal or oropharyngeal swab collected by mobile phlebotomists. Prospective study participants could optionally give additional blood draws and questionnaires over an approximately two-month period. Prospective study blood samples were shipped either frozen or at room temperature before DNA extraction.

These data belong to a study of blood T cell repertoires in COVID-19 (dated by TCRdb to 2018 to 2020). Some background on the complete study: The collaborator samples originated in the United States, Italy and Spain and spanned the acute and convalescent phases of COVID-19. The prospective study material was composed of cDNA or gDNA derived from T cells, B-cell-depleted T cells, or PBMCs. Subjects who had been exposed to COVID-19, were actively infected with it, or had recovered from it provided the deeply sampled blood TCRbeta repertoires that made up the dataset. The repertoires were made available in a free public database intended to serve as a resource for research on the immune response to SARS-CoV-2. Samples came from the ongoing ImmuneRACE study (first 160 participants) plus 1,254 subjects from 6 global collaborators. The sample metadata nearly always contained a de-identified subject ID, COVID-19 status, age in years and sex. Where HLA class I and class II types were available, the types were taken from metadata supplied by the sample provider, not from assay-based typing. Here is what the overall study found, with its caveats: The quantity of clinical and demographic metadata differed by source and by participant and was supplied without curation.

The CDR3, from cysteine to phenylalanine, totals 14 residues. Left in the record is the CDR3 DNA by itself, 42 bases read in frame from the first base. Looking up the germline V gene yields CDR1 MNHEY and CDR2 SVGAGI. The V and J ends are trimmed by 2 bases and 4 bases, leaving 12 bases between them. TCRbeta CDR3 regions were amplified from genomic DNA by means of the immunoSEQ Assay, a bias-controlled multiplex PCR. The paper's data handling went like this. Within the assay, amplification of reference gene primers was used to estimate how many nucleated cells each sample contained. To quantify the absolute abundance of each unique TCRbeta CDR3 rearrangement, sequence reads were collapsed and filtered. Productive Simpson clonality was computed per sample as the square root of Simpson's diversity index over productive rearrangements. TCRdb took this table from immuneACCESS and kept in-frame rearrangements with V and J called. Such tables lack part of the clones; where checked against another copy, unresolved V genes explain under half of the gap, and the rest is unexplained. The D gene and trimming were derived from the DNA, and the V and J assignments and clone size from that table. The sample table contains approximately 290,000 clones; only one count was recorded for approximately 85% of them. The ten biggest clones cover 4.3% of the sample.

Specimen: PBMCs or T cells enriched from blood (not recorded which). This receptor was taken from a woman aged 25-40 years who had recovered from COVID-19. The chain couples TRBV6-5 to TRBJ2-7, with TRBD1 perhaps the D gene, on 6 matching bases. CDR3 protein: CASSYLGAPYEQYF. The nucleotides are TGTGCCAGCAGTTACCTGGGGGCACCTTACGAGCAGTACTTC.